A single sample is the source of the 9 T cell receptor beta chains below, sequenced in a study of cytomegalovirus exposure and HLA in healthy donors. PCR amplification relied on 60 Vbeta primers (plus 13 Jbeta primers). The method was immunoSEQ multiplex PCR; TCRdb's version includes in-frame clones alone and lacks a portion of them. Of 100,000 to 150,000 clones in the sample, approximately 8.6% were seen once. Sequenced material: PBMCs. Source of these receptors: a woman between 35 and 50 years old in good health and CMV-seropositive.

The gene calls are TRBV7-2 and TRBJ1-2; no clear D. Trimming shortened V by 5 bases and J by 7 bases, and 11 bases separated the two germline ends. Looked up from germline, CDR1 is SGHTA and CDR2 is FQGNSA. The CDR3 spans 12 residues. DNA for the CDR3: TGTGCCAGCAGCAACCACCGCGTTGGCTACACCTTC. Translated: CASSNHRVGYTF. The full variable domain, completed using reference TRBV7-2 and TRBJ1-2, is GAGVSQSPSNKVTEKGKDVELRCDPISGHTALYWYRQSLGQGLEFLIYFQGNSAPDKSGLPSDRFSAERTGGSVSTLTIQRTQQEDSAVYLCASSNHRVGYTFGSGTRLTVV.

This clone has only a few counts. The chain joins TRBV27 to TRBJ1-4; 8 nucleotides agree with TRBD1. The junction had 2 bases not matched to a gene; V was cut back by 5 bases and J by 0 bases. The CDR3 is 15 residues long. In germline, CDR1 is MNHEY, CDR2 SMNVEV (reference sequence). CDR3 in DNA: TGTGCCAGCAGTATCAGGGGGCCAACTAATGAAAAACTGTTTTTT. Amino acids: CASSIRGPTNEKLFF.

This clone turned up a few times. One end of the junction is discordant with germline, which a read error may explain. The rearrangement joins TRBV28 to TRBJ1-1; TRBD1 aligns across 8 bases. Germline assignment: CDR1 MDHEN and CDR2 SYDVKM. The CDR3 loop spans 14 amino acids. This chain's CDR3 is CASSIWTGSTEAFF. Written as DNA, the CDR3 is TGTGCCAGCAGTATATGGACAGGGAGCACTGAAGCTTTCTTT.

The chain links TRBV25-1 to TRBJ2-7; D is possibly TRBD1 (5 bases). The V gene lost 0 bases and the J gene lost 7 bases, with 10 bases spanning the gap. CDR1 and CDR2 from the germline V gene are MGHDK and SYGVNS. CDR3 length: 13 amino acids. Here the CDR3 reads CASSEYAGIEQYF. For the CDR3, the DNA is TGTGCCAGCAGTGAATATGCAGGGATAGAGCAGTACTTC.

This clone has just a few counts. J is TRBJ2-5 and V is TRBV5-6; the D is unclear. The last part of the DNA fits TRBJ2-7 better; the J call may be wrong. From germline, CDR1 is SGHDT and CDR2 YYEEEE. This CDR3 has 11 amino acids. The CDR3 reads CASRSSYEQYF. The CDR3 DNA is TGTGCCAGCCGGTCCTCCTACGAGCAGTACTTC.

For the CDR3, the DNA is TGTGCCAGCTCACCTGACAGGGCCTACGAGCAGTACTTC. Protein sequence: CASSPDRAYEQYF. V usage is TRBV18 and J usage is TRBJ2-7, with TRBD1 identical over 7 bases. This CDR3 has 13 residues. J was trimmed by 2 bases and V by 3 bases; bases with no gene match: 1. Germline lookup yields CDR1 KGHSH and CDR2 LQKENI.

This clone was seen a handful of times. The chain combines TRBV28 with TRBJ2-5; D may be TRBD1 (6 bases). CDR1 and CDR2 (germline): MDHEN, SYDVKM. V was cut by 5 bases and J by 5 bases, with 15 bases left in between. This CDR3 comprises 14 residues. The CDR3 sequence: CASSPFRGSETQYF. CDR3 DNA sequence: TGTGCCAGCAGTCCTTTCAGGGGATCGGAGACCCAGTACTTC.

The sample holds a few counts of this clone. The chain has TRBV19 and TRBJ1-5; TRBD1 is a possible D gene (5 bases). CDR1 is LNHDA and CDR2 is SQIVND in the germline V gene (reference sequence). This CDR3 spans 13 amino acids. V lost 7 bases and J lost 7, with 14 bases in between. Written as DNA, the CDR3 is TGTGCCAGTACGGGCGCAGGGAAGCAGCCCCAGCATTTT. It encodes CASTGAGKQPQHF.

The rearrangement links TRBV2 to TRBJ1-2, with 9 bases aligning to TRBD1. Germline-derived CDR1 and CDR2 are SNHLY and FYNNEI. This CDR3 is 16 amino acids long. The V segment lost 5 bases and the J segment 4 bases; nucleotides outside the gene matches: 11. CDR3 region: CASSSDRGPLVYGYTF. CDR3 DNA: TGTGCCAGCAGTTCGGACAGGGGACCTTTGGTCTATGGCTACACCTTC.